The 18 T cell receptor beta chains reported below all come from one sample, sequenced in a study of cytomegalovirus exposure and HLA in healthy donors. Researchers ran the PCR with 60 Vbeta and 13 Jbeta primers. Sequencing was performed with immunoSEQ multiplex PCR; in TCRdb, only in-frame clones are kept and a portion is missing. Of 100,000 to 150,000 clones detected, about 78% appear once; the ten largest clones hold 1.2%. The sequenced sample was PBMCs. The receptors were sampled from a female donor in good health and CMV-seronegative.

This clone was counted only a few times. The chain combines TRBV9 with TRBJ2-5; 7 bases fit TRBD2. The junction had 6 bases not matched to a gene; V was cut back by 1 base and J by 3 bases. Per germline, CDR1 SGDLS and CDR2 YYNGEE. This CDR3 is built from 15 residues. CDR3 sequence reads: CASSVLGGTEETQYF. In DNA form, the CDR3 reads TGTGCCAGCAGCGTATTGGGGGGGACCGAAGAGACCCAGTACTTC.

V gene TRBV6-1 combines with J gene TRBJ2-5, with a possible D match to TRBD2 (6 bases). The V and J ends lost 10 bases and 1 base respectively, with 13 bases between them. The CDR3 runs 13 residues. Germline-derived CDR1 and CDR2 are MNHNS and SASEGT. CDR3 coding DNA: TGTGCCACCAGCTGGGACTTCCAAGAGACCCAGTACTTC. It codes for CATSWDFQETQYF.

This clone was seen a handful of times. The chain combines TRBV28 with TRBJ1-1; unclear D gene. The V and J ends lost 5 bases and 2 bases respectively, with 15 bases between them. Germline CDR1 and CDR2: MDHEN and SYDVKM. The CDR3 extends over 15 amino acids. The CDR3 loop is CASSPRLAGNTEAFF. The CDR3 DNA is TGTGCCAGCAGTCCCCGGTTGGCGGGAAACACTGAAGCTTTCTTT.

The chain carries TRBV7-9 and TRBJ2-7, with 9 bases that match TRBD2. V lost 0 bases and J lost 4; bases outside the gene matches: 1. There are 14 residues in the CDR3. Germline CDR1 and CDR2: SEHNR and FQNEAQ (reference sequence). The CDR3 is CASSLASGRYEQYF. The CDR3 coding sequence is TGTGCCAGCAGCTTAGCTAGCGGGAGATACGAGCAGTACTTC.

The CDR3 nucleotides are TGTGCCAGCAGGACCCCGGGACAGGACTATGGCTACACCTTC. It encodes CASRTPGQDYGYTF. The rearrangement joins TRBV28 to TRBJ1-2, with 8 bases lining up with TRBD1. The V gene end was trimmed by 6 bases and the J gene end by 3 bases; junction bases not matched to a gene: 6. The CDR3 has 14 residues. Germline CDR1 and CDR2: MDHEN and SYDVKM.

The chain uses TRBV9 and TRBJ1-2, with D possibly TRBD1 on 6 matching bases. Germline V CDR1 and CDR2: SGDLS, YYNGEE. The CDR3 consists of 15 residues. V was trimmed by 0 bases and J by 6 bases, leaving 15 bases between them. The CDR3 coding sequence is TGTGCCAGCAGCGTAGTGAAGACAGGCCGAGATGGCTACACCTTC. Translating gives CASSVVKTGRDGYTF.

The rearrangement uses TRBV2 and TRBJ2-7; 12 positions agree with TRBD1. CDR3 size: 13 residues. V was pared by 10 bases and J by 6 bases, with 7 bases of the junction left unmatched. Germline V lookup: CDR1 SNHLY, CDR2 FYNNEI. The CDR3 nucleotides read TGTGCCACCTACGGGACAGGGGGCATCGAGCAGTACTTC. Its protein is CATYGTGGIEQYF.

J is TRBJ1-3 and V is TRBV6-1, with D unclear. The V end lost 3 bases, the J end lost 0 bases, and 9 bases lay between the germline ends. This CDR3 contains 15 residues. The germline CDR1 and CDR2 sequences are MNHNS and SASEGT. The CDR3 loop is CASSDPQISGNTIYF. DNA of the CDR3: TGTGCCAGCAGTGACCCACAGATCTCTGGAAACACCATATATTTT.

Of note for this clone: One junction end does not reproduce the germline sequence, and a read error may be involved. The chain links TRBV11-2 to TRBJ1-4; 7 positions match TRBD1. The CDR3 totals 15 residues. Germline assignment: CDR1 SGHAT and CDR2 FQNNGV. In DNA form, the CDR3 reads TGTGCCAGCAGGTTAGGGGACAGAGAAAATGAAAAACTGTTTTTT. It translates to CASRLGDRENEKLFF.

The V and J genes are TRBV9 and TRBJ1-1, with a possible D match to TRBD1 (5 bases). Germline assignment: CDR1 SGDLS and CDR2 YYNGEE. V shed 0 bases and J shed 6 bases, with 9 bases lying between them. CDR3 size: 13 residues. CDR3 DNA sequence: TGTGCCAGCAGCGTAGGACGGGGGGCTGAAGCTTTCTTT. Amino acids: CASSVGRGAEAFF.

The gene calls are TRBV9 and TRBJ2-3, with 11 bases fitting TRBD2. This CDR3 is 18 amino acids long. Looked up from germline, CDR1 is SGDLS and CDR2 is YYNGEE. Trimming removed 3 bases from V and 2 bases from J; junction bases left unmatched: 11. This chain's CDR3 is CASSETSGSTLNTDTQYF. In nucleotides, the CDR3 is TGTGCCAGCAGCGAAACTAGCGGGAGTACTCTGAACACAGATACGCAGTATTTT.

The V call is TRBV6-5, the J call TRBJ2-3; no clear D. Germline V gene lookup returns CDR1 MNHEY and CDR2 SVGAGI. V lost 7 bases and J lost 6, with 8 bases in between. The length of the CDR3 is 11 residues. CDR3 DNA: TGTGCCAGCAACCCCGCGGATACGCAGTATTTT. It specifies CASNPADTQYF.

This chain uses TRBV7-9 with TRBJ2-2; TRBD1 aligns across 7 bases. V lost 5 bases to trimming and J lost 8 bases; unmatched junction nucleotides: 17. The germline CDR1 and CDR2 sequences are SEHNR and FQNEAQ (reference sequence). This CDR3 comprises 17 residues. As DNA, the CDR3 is TGTGCCAGCAGCAAAGCCCCCGGGACAGAAGAATTAGGGGAGCTGTTTTTT. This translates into CASSKAPGTEELGELFF.

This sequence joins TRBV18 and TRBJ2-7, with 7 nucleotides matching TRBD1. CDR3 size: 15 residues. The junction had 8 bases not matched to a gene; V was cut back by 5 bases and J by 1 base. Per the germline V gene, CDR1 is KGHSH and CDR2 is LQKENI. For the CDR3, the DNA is TGTGCCAGCTCAACCGGGACAGAGAATTCCTACGAGCAGTACTTC. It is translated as CASSTGTENSYEQYF.

CDR3 DNA: TGTGCCTGGAGTAGGACTAGCGGGAGGGATGAGCAGTTCTTC. This codes for CAWSRTSGRDEQFF. The genes are TRBV30 and TRBJ2-1; 15 bases match TRBD2. Looked up from germline, CDR1 is GTSNPN and CDR2 is SVGIG (reference sequence). This CDR3 spans 14 amino acids. Losses at the gene ends were 2 bases for V and 8 bases for J; bases not matched to a gene: 1.

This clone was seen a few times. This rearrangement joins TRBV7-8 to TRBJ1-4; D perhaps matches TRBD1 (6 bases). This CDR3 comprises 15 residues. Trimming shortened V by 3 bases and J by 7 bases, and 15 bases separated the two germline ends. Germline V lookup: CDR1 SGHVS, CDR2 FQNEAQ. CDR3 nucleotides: TGTGCCAGCAGCTTGGAGACAGGAGCCCTTGAAAAACTGTTTTTT. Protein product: CASSLETGALEKLFF.

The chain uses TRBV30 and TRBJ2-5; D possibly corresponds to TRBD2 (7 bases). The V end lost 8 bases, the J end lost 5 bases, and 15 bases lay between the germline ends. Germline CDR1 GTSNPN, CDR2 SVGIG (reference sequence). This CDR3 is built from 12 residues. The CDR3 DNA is TGTGCCGGAACGGGGGGCCCGGAGACCCAGTACTTC. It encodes CAGTGGPETQYF.

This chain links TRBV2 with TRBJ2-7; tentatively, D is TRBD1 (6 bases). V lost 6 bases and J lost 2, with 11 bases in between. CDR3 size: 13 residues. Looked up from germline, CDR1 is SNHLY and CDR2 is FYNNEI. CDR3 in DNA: TGTGCCAGCAGACGGGACACCGCCTACGAGCAGTACTTC. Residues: CASRRDTAYEQYF.